This T cell receptor beta chain was sequenced for a study of cytomegalovirus exposure and HLA in healthy donors. The assay was immunoSEQ multiplex PCR, and TCRdb's table has in-frame clones only and misses some. Found here are approximately 180,000 clones, roughly 86% of them singletons; the top ten hold 2% to 3%. The CDR3 extends over 17 amino acids. The V and J ends lost 5 bases and 2 bases, in that order; junction bases with no gene match: 13. The germline CDR1 and CDR2 sequences are LNHDA and SQIVND (reference sequence). Sequencing was done on a sample of PBMCs. The clonotype originates from a man younger than 35 in good health and CMV-seropositive. The chain joins TRBV19 to TRBJ2-7; TRBD1 matches 9 bases. The DNA for the CDR3 is TGTGCCAGTAGTTCCTTCCCAAGGGGGACAGGGACCTACGAGCAGTACTTC. Encoded protein: CASSSFPRGTGTYEQYF.